This TCR beta chain comes out of a study of Ad26.COV2.S vaccination and SARS-CoV-2 variants. General study findings and limits: Reportedly, spike-specific CD8+ and CD4+ T cell responses achieved substantial breadth once vaccination had taken place. Analytic work on TCR breadth and depth might have understated the full extent of total T cell responses. Placebo recipients had lower spike-specific TCR breadth than vaccine recipients.

Remarks on this clone: What it binds is not known. Other DNA sequences in this sample translate to the same CDR3.

Treatment reported: roughly 19 received Ad26.COV2.S at low or high dose, single or two shots; roughly 5 received placebo; per-sample allocation not given. Specimens were obtained on day 63 following the first vaccine or placebo injection. Using immunoSEQ multiplex PCR, the repertoire was profiled, and TCRdb retains in-frame clones only, with some absent. The sample consists of some 400,000 clones, 70% to 90% of them appearing once. The CDR3 consists of 15 residues. V was pared by 3 bases and J by 1 base, with 3 bases of the junction left unmatched. Germline V lookup: CDR1 KGHSH, CDR2 LQKENI. The specimen comprised peripheral blood, sampled in a trial of Ad26.COV2.S vaccine versus placebo. The source is a person aged 18-65 years who received the Ad26.COV2.S COVID-19 vaccine or a placebo. This chain connects TRBV18 to TRBJ2-7, with 10 bases lining up with TRBD1. DNA of the CDR3: TGTGCCAGCTCACCCGGACAGGGGGGTTCCTACGAGCAGTACTTC. Encoded protein: CASSPGQGGSYEQYF.